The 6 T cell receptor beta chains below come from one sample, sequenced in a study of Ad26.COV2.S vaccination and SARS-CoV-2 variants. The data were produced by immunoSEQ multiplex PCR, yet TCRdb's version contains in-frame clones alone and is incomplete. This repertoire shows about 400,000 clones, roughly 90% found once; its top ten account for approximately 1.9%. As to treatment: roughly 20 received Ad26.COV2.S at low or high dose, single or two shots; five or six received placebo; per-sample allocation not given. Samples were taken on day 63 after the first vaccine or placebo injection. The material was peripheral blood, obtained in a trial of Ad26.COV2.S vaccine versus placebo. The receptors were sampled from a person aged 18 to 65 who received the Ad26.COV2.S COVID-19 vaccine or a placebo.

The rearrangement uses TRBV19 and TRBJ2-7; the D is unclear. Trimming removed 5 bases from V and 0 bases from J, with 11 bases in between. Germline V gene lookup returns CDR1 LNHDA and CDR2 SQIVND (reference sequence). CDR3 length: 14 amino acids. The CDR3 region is CASSASVSSYEQYF. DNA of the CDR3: TGTGCCAGTAGTGCCTCGGTTAGCTCCTACGAGCAGTACTTC. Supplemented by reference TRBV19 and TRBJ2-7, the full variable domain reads DGGITQSPKYLFRKEGQNVTLSCEQNLNHDAMYWYRQDPGQGLRLIYYSQIVNDFQKGDIAEGYSVSREKKESFPLTVTSAQKNPTAFYLCASSASVSSYEQYFGPGTRLTVT.

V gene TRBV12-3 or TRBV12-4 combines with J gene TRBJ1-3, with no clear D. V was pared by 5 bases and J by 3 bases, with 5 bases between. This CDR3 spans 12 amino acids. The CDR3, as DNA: TGTGCCAGCAGTGGCAATGGAAACACCATATATTTT. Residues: CASSGNGNTIYF.

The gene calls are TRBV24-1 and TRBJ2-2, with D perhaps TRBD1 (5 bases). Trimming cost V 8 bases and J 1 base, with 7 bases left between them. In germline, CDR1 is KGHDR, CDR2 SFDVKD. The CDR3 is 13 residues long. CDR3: CATKRGNTGELFF. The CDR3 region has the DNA TGTGCCACCAAAAGGGGGAACACCGGGGAGCTGTTTTTT.

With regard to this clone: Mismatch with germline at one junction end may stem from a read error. The CDR3 nucleotides are TGCGCCAGCAGCCAAGATGGGAGGGAGCCGTACTTC. It yields the protein CASSQDGREPYF. The genes are TRBV4-1 and TRBJ2-7; 7 nucleotides match TRBD2. CDR3 size: 12 residues. Germline V gene lookup returns CDR1 MGHRA and CDR2 YSYEKL.

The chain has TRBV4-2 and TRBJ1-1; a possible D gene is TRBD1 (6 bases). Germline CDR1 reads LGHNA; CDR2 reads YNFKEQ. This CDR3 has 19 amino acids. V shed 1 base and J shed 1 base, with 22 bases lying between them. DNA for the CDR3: TGTGCCAGCAGCCAAGTAGGGCGGGGGCTTCGGAAGGGGAACACTGAAGCTTTCTTT. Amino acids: CASSQVGRGLRKGNTEAFF.

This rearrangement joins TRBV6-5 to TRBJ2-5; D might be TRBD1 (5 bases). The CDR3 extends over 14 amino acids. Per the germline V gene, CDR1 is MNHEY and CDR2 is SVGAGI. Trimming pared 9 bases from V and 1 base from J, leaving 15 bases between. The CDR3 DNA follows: TGTGCCAGTCAGGGTGACCCTTCCCAAGAGACCCAGTACTTC. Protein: CASQGDPSQETQYF.